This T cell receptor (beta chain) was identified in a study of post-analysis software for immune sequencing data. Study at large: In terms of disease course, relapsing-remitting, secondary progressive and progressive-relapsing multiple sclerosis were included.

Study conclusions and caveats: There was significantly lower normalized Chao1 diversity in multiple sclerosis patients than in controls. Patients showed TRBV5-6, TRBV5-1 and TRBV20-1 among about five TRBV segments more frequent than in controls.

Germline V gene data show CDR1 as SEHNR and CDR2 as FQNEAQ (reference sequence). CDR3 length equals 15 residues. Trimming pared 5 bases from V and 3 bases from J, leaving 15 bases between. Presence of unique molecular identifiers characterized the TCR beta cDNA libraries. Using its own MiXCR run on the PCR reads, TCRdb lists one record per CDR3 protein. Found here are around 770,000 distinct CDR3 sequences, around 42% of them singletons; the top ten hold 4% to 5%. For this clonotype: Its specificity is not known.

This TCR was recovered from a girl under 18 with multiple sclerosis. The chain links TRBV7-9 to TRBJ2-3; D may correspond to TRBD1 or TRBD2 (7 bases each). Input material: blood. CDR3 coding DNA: TGTGCCAGCAGCAACAGGGGAGGGGAGACAGATACGCAGTATTTT. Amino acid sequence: CASSNRGGETDTQYF.